A selection of T cell receptor beta chains follows, all from one sample in a study of T cell repertoires in cytomegalovirus infection. MiXCR, applied by TCRdb to the reads, yields one record per CDR3 protein. The repertoire holds approximately 500,000 distinct CDR3 sequences, with roughly 29% as singletons. Sequences were obtained from PBMCs. Receptors originate from a human donor in good health (CMV status not recorded). Some clones in this sample may be carry-over from other donors' samples. CDR3s include the opening cysteine and the closing phenylalanine or tryptophan. D genes are given only for firm matches. The size of a clone is reported for some rows only, either as once, few or many, or as a class for expanded clones.

TRBD1 | few | TRBJ1-6 | TRBV7-9 | TGTGCCAGCAGCAACACCCGGACAGGGGGCGGTTCACCCCTCCACTTT | CASSNTRTGGGSPLHF
NA | NA | TRBJ2-1 | TRBV14 | TGTGCCAGCGCATCAGGGGCTTACAGGGTCACCCCCCACACTGAGCAGTTCTTC | CASASGAYRVTPHTEQFF
NA | many | TRBJ2-2 | TRBV7-2 | TGTGCCAGCAGCCCGGACTGGGGGGGGGAGCTGTTTTTT | CASSPDWGGELFF
NA | NA | TRBJ2-5 | TRBV19 | TGTGCCAGTAGTATCAGGGGGGGAGGCCAAGAGACCCAGTACTTC | CASSIRGGGQETQYF
NA | NA | TRBJ2-3 | TRBV15 | TGTGCCACCAGCAAAGGAGACAGAAACACAGATACGCAGTATTTT | CATSKGDRNTDTQYF
NA | NA | TRBJ1-4 | TRBV20-1 | TGCAGTGCCGAAGTAGGGTCCCTTTTT | CSAEVGSLF
NA | NA | TRBJ2-1 | TRBV7-9 | TGTGCCAGCAGCCCCGGAGTTAACCCCAAAAACAATGAGCAGTTCTTC | CASSPGVNPKNNEQFF
NA | NA | TRBJ1-3 | TRBV20-1 | TGCAGTGCTAGAGATCGAGGAGGGGACGGAAACACCATATATTTT | CSARDRGGDGNTIYF
NA | many | TRBJ1-2 | TRBV2 | TGTGCCAGCAGGAGGGGGGGATCAGACCAAGCGACTGGCTACACCTTC | CASRRGGSDQATGYTF
NA | few | TRBJ1-5 | TRBV12-3/TRBV12-4 | TGTGCCAGCAGTCGGCAGGGGTTAGGTCAGCCCCAGCATTTT | CASSRQGLGQPQHF
NA | few | TRBJ2-1 | TRBV10-3 | TGTGCCATCAGCCTCAGGGAGGGGGTGTCCTACAATGAGCAGTTCTTC | CAISLREGVSYNEQFF
TRBD2 | NA | TRBJ2-7 | TRBV28 | TGTGCCAGCCCCCCGGGACTAGCGGACTCCTACGAGCAGTACTTC | CASPPGLADSYEQYF
NA | few | TRBJ2-3 | TRBV29-1 | TGCAGCGGTGGGTCCGCGTTAGATACGCAGTATTTT | CSGGSALDTQYF
TRBD2 | NA | TRBJ2-2 | TRBV28 | TGTGCCAGCAGTTTACGGGGACTACCCAACACCGGGGAGCTGTTTTTT | CASSLRGLPNTGELFF
NA | once | TRBJ1-2 | TRBV19 | TGTGCCAGTACTCTTACGAATAACTATGGCTACACCTTC | CASTLTNNYGYTF
TRBD1 | few | TRBJ2-1 | TRBV4-3 | TGCGCCAGCAGCCAAGATCGCCACAGGGGGTACAATGAGCAGTTCTTC | CASSQDRHRGYNEQFF
NA | few | TRBJ2-5 | TRBV5-5 | TGTGCCAGCAACCCACGGAGGGACGAAGAGACCCAGTACTTC | CASNPRRDEETQYF
NA | few | TRBJ2-1 | TRBV7-2 | TGTGCCAGCAGCTTGACCCCCGGTAGCGCGAGCTCCTACAATGAGCAGTTCTTC | CASSLTPGSASSYNEQFF
NA | NA | TRBJ2-4 | TRBV28 | TGTGCCAGCAGTTTATCCCACAGCTTGGGGGAAAACATTCAGTACTTC | CASSLSHSLGENIQYF
TRBD2 | few | TRBJ2-1 | TRBV20-1 | TGCAGTGCTGGATCCGGGACTAGCGGCCAAAGCTCCTACAATGAGCAGTTCTTC | CSAGSGTSGQSSYNEQFF
NA | NA | TRBJ2-5 | TRBV5-1 | TGCGCCAGCAGCTTGTCAACAGCCCTACAAGAGACCCAGTACTTC | CASSLSTALQETQYF
TRBD2 | few | TRBJ2-1 | TRBV4-1 | TGCGCCAGCAGCCACCCCCCCGCGGGGGGCAATGAGCAGTTCTTC | CASSHPPAGGNEQFF
NA | many | TRBJ2-1 | TRBV7-2 | TGTGCCAGCAGGTTGTACCCCTCGGACAATGAGCAGTTCTTC | CASRLYPSDNEQFF
NA | NA | TRBJ1-1 | TRBV27 | TGTGCCAGCAGTTTATCGTTGGGTGGGTACACTGAAGCTTTCTTT | CASSLSLGGYTEAFF
NA | NA | TRBJ2-3 | TRBV10-3 | TGTGCCATCAGTGAGAGTAACGGCCTAAGAGATACGCAGTATTTT | CAISESNGLRDTQYF
NA | NA | TRBJ1-5 | TRBV6-2/TRBV6-3 | TGTGCCAGCAGCAAAAAGGGGGATTATAGCAATCAGCCCCAGCATTTT | CASSKKGDYSNQPQHF
NA | many | TRBJ1-5 | TRBV6-1 | TGTGCCAGCATCATCGGGGGGCCTGGCAATCAGCCCCAGCATTTT | CASIIGGPGNQPQHF
NA | NA | TRBJ1-4 | TRBV7-4 | TGTGCCAGCGTCGGTTTAGGTGAAAAACTGTTTTTT | CASVGLGEKLFF
NA | few | TRBJ2-7 | TRBV6-2/TRBV6-3 | TGTGCCAGCAGTTACGACAGTCCTGTGGGGCAGTACTTC | CASSYDSPVGQYF
NA | once | TRBJ1-1 | TRBV2 | TGTGCCAGCAGTGAAGGATGGGTTTCTGAAGCTTTCTTT | CASSEGWVSEAFF
NA | many | TRBJ2-3 | TRBV7-2 | TGTGCCAGCAGCTTAAGTTCGACGCAGTATTTT | CASSLSSTQYF